The clone carrying this TCR beta chain turned up a few times. Germline V gene lookup returns CDR1 KGHSH and CDR2 LQKENI. V lost 1 base to trimming and J lost 4 bases, with 11 bases between them. The CDR3 length is 15 residues. Noted time point: newly diagnosed GD, antithyroid drugs for less than 3 months. The TCR library was made from RNA extracted from PBMCs. Arm-PCR of CDR3 regions and iRepertoire HTBI primers were used to build TCR beta libraries. TCRdb reprocessed the multiplex PCR reads via MiXCR and lists one record per CDR3 protein. The data contain about 620,000 distinct CDR3 sequences, 16% of them singletons. This entry is derived from a study of regulatory T cells in long-lasting Graves disease. Study details: Graves' patients who were just diagnosed had used antithyroid drugs for under 3 months.

The data also belong to a second study, concerning T cells in Graves' hyperthyroidism and ophthalmopathy. Turning to that study: RT-PCR in the first round (using the HTBI primer set) targeted the TCR CDR3.

The chain has TRBV18 and TRBJ2-1; possibly TRBD2 for D (6 bases). This receptor was obtained from a woman in her 30s with Graves disease. The input for sequencing was peripheral blood mononuclear cells (PBMCs), taken at new diagnosis, from a patient treated with antithyroid drugs. CDR3 in amino acids: CASSPRGVSYNEQFF. DNA for the CDR3: TGTGCCAGCTCACCACGGGGGGTATCATACAATGAGCAGTTCTTC.